The present TCR beta chain was sequenced within a study of CD8 T cells in Susac syndrome. CDR1 and CDR2 (germline): SNHLY, FYNNEI. The CDR3 covers 13 residues. Between the trimmed V and J ends, which lost 10 bases and 5 bases, there was a span of 17 bases. The RNA input was roughly 0.45 to 1 ug, and it was reverse transcribed with random hexamers. TCRdb redid the calling of the immunoSEQ multiplex PCR reads with MiXCR, one entry per CDR3 protein. The data show 95,000 to 150,000 distinct CDR3 sequences, 85% to 95% seen once. This receptor was taken from a human donor with multiple sclerosis. V gene TRBV2 combines with J gene TRBJ1-2, with D perhaps matching TRBD1 (5 bases). The sequenced sample consisted of CD8+ T cells from PBMCs. The DNA of the CDR3 is TGTGCCATCCCGGGGGATACCCCATATGGCTACACCTTC. Amino acids: CAIPGDTPYGYTF.